Reported below is one T cell receptor (beta chain). Its antigen is undetermined. This sample was taken from a study of shared clonotypes between healthy human individuals. Whole-study findings and limits: Larger estimated richness was generally seen in naive subsets than in memory subsets.

Sequenced by immunoSEQ multiplex PCR; TCRdb stores in-frame clones only, minus some. Altogether approximately 2.5 million clones are present, over 85% being singletons, with the ten largest covering about 0.13%. The sample comprised naive CD4+ T cells sorted from blood. Subset: CD45RA+ positively selected. This receptor was obtained from a man between 18 and 35 years old in good health.

CDR3 sequence (DNA): TGTGCCAGCAGTCCTAAAGTGGGGGCCAACGTCCTGACTTTC. Translating it yields CASSPKVGANVLTF. This sequence joins TRBV27 and TRBJ2-6, with unresolved D. Trimming left V 5 bases short and J 4 bases short, with 9 bases between. CDR1 is MNHEY and CDR2 is SMNVEV in the germline V gene (reference sequence). CDR3 length equals 14 residues.